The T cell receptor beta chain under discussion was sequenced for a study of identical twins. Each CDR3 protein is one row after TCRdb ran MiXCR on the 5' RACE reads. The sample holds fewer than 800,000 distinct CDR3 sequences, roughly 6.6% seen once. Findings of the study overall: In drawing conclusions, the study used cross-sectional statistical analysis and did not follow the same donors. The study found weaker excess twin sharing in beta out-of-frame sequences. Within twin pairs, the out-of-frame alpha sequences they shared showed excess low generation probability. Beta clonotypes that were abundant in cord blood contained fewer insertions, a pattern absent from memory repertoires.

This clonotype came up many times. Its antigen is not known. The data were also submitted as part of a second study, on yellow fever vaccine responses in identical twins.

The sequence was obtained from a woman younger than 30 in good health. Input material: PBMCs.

In DNA, the CDR3 is TGTGCCAGCAGCCTGTCTCGTAGCGGAAGCACAGATACGCAGTATTTT. Protein: CASSLSRSGSTDTQYF. The chain uses TRBV7-9 and TRBJ2-3; TRBD2 is a possible D gene (6 bases). The germline CDR1 and CDR2 sequences are SEHNR and FQNEAQ (reference sequence). The CDR3 has 16 amino acids. Trimming cost V 5 bases and J 0 bases, with 15 bases left between them. Using reference TRBV7-9 and TRBJ2-3 for the parts outside the CDR3, the full variable domain is DTGVSQNPRHKITKRGQNVTFRCDPISEHNRLYWYRQTLGQGPEFLTYFQNEAQLEKSRLLSDRFSAERPKGSFSTLEIQRTEQGDSAMYLCASSLSRSGSTDTQYFGPGTRLTVL.